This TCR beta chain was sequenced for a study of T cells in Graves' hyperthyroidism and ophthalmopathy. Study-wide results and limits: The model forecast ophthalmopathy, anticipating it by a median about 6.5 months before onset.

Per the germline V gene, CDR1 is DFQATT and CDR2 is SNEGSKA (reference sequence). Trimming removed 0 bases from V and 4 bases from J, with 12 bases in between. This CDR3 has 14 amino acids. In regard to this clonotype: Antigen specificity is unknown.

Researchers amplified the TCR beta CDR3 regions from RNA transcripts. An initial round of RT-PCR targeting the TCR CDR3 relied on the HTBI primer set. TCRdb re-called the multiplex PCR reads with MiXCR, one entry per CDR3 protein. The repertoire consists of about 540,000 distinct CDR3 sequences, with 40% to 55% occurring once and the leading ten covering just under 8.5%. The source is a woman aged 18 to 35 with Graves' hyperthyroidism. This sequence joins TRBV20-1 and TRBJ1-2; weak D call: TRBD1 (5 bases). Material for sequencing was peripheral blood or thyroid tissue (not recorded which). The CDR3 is CSARDGSGTYGYTF. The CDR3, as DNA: TGCAGTGCTAGAGACGGCTCAGGGACCTATGGCTACACCTTC.